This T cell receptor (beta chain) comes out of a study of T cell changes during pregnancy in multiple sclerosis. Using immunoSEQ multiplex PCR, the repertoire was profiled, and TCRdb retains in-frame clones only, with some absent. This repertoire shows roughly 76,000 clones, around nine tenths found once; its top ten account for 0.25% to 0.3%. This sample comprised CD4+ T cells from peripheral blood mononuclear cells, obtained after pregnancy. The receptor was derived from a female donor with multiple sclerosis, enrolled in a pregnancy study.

Here the CDR3 reads CASSRGQNTDTQYF. The DNA for the CDR3 is TGTGCCAGTAGTAGGGGGCAGAACACAGATACGCAGTATTTT. The J gene is TRBJ2-3, the V gene TRBV19; possible D gene TRBD1, 6 bases. The germline V and J ends were trimmed by 4 bases and 2 bases, with 10 bases remaining between them. The germline gives CDR1 LNHDA, CDR2 SQIVND (reference sequence). CDR3 size: 14 residues.